This TCR beta chain was sequenced for a study of blood T cell repertoires in COVID-19. For the study at large: Whether acute or convalescent, the COVID-19 samples came from the United States, Italy and Spain.

Germline CDR1 and CDR2: SGHAT and FQNNGV. The CDR3 is 14 residues long. Trimming left V 0 bases short and J 5 bases short, with 10 bases between. Original processing methods: For nucleated cells, counts were estimated from reference gene primer amplification. The data were produced by immunoSEQ multiplex PCR, yet TCRdb's version contains in-frame clones alone and is incomplete. V, J and clone size reflect that table, while D and trimming were determined from the DNA. This sample carries around 99,000 clones, about 80% of them seen once, and the ten largest clones take 5.5% to 8.5%. This clone was detected once.

The receptor was derived from a woman in her fifties or sixties with acute or convalescent COVID-19. The sequencing sample was made of peripheral blood. This chain uses TRBV11-2 with TRBJ1-2; D gene uncertain. Here the CDR3 reads CASSLDFPVYGYTF. Written as DNA, the CDR3 is TGTGCCAGCAGCTTAGATTTCCCCGTGTATGGCTACACCTTC.